The source of this T cell receptor (beta chain) is a study of regulatory T cells in long-lasting Graves disease. The time point denotes: newly diagnosed GD, antithyroid drugs for less than 3 months. The TCR library was made from RNA extracted from PBMCs. J lost 4 bases, V lost 4 bases, and 7 bases had no gene match. The CDR3 covers 15 residues. Germline CDR1 SNHLY, CDR2 FYNNEI. Construction of TCR beta libraries relied on iRepertoire HTBI primers and on Arm-PCR targeting CDR3 regions. TCRdb fed the multiplex PCR reads into MiXCR, producing one record per CDR3 protein. Found here are approximately 300,000 distinct CDR3 sequences, about a sixth of them singletons; the top ten hold more than 30%.

The sequence came from a female donor with Graves disease. Specimen: peripheral blood mononuclear cells (PBMCs), collected at new diagnosis, from a patient treated with antithyroid drugs. The V call is TRBV2, the J call TRBJ2-3; TRBD2 matches 8 bases. CDR3 region: CASSVGAGEADTQYF. Written as DNA, the CDR3 is TGTGCCAGCAGTGTCGGAGCGGGAGAAGCAGATACGCAGTATTTT.